This passage covers 16 T cell receptor beta chains from one sample sequenced in a study of read filtering for tumor transcriptome and immune sequencing. This library used 300 to 450 ng RNA and molecular barcoded adaptors spanning alpha/delta and beta/gamma chains. MiXCR was run by TCRdb on the reads, yielding one entry per CDR3 protein. Altogether about 39,000 distinct CDR3 sequences are present, 14% being singletons, with the ten largest covering approximately 6.5%. The sequenced material came from a population of CD138-negative cells sorted from bone marrow. The receptors here all came from a donor aged 40 or older with multiple myeloma.

This clonotype was seen at least ten times. This chain connects TRBV28 to TRBJ1-2, with 10 bases lining up with TRBD1. The germline CDR1 and CDR2 sequences are MDHEN and SYDVKM. This CDR3 region has 14 residues. The junction had 0 bases not matched to a gene; V was cut back by 2 bases and J by 3 bases. Here the CDR3 DNA reads TGTGCCAGCAGTTTAGGGACAGGGGACTATGGCTACACCTTC. Translating it yields CASSLGTGDYGYTF.

This clonotype was observed at least ten times. The rearrangement uses TRBV4-1 and TRBJ2-2; unclear D gene. The germline V gene has CDR1 MGHRA and CDR2 YSYEKL. Between the trimmed V and J ends, which lost 4 bases and 2 bases, there was a span of 8 bases. The CDR3 is 14 residues long. CDR3 coding DNA: TGCGCCAGCAGCCCTATTAGTAACACCGGGGAGCTGTTTTTT. Its protein is CASSPISNTGELFF.

The chain couples TRBV27 to TRBJ1-3, with 7 bases aligning to TRBD1. V was pared by 2 bases and J by 4 bases, with 11 bases of the junction left unmatched. Germline CDR1 reads MNHEY; CDR2 reads SMNVEV (reference sequence). The CDR3 runs 17 residues. The chain's CDR3 is CASSLPYDRVRGNTIYF. CDR3 in DNA: TGTGCCAGCAGTTTACCCTACGACAGGGTTAGAGGAAACACCATATATTTT.

This clonotype was seen ten or more times. The chain is built from TRBV7-9 and TRBJ2-3; D is perhaps TRBD2 (5 bases). V lost 5 bases and J lost 3, with 18 bases in between. CDR3 length equals 16 residues. Germline assignment: CDR1 SEHNR and CDR2 FQNEAQ (reference sequence). This chain's CDR3 is CASSPVGERVTDTQYF. The CDR3 bases are TGTGCCAGCAGCCCCGTCGGGGAGAGGGTGACAGATACGCAGTATTTT.

This clonotype appeared many times. This rearrangement joins TRBV7-2 to TRBJ2-2; maybe TRBD2 (6 bases). The CDR3 sequence is 14 residues long. Germline loops: CDR1 SGHTA, CDR2 FQGNSA. The V end was cut by 4 bases, the J end by 3 bases, with 9 bases between. CDR3 in amino acids: CASSWDSHTGELFF. The CDR3 nucleotides are TGTGCCAGCAGCTGGGACTCACACACCGGGGAGCTGTTTTTT.

This clonotype occurred once. Possible read error: a much larger clone is one base away. The rearrangement uses TRBV27 and TRBJ2-4, with D possibly TRBD1 on 6 matching bases. Per germline, CDR1 MNHEY and CDR2 SMNVEV (reference sequence). The CDR3 totals 18 residues. This chain's CDR3 is CASGLHPGQLGAKNIQYF. CDR3 DNA sequence: TGTGCCAGCGGTTTACACCCAGGACAGCTGGGGGCCAAAAACATTCAGTACTTC.

This clonotype occurred many times. The genes are TRBV29-1 and TRBJ2-1, with 8 bases matching TRBD2. J lost 0 bases, V lost 4 bases, and 8 bases had no gene match. The CDR3 length is 16 residues. Germline loops: CDR1 SQVTM, CDR2 ANQGSEA. The DNA of the CDR3 is TGCAGCGTTGTAGCACGGGAGGGTAGCTCCTACAATGAGCAGTTCTTC. It encodes CSVVAREGSSYNEQFF.

At least ten counts were recorded for this clonotype. The J gene is TRBJ2-1, the V gene TRBV7-9; TRBD2 might be the D (5 bases). The CDR3 is made up of 11 amino acids. Germline lookup yields CDR1 SEHNR and CDR2 FQNEAQ (reference sequence). The V end lost 2 bases, the J end lost 12 bases, and 8 bases lay between the germline ends. The CDR3 DNA reads TGTGCCAGCAGCTTACAGGAGGTGCAGTTCTTC. Translation gives CASSLQEVQFF.

This chain connects TRBV12-3 or TRBV12-4 to TRBJ2-1; D is unclear. The CDR3 contains 13 residues. The ends were cut back, 3 bases at V and 3 bases at J, with 6 bases in the middle. The CDR3 DNA reads TGTGCCAGCAGTTTGTCAGACTACAATGAGCAGTTCTTC. Its protein product is CASSLSDYNEQFF.

Here the CDR3 DNA reads TGTGCCAGTATGTGGCAGGGGTTGGGGAACACTGAAGCTTTCTTT. Translated, it gives CASMWQGLGNTEAFF. The rearrangement uses TRBV19 and TRBJ1-1; D may be TRBD1 (6 bases). The length of the CDR3 is 15 residues. The germline gives CDR1 LNHDA, CDR2 SQIVND (reference sequence). V shed 7 bases and J shed 1 base, with 16 bases lying between them.

In this sample, this clonotype turned up many times. A much larger clone is a single base away; this may be a read error. The gene calls are TRBV2 and TRBJ2-1, with 10 bases that match TRBD1. This CDR3 is built from 14 residues. The germline gives CDR1 SNHLY, CDR2 FYNNEI. The CDR3 is CASSGGQGINGQFF. CDR3 DNA: TGTGCCAGCAGTGGGGGACAGGGGATAAATGGGCAGTTCTTC. Full variable domain (remainder filled in from reference TRBV2 and TRBJ2-1): EPEVTQTPSHQVTQMGQEVILRCVPISNHLYFYWYRQILGQKVEFLVSFYNNEISEKSEIFDDQFSVERPDGSNFTLKIRSTKLEDSAMYFCASSGGQGINGQFFGPGTRLTVL.

Many counts were recorded for this clonotype. A much larger clone is a single base away; this may be a read error. This chain uses TRBV29-1 with TRBJ2-1; D not resolved. The length of the CDR3 is 13 residues. Per germline, CDR1 SQVTM and CDR2 ANQGSEA. The CDR3 DNA follows: TGCGGCGCCCCCGGCCGCTCCTACAATGAGCAGTTCTTC. Translating it yields CGAPGRSYNEQFF.

This clonotype was seen repeatedly, ten times or more. The chain couples TRBV27 to TRBJ2-6; 10 nucleotides align to TRBD2. The CDR3 sequence is 19 residues long. After removal of 10 bases from V and 2 bases from J, the junction contained 17 bases not matched to a gene. Germline lookup yields CDR1 MNHEY and CDR2 SMNVEV (reference sequence). The CDR3 DNA is TGTGCCAACTCACATAGGAACTCTAGCGGGAGAACTGGGGCCAACGTCCTGACTTTC. It codes for CANSHRNSSGRTGANVLTF.

There are many counts of this clonotype. The chain carries TRBV5-1 and TRBJ2-3; 8 bases agree with TRBD1. J gave up 9 bases and V 4 bases, and 13 bases lay outside the gene matches. The V gene's germline CDR1 is SGHRS and CDR2 YFSETQ. CDR3 size: 15 residues. The CDR3 here is CASSPNGQGLGTQYF. The CDR3 nucleotides are TGCGCCAGCAGCCCTAACGGACAGGGTCTCGGGACGCAGTATTTT.

This clonotype was seen repeatedly, ten times or more. The V gene is TRBV19, the J gene TRBJ2-1, with 7 bases that match TRBD1. V was pared by 6 bases and J by 6 bases, with 2 bases of the junction left unmatched. CDR1 and CDR2 from the germline V gene are LNHDA and SQIVND (reference sequence). The CDR3 sequence is 12 residues long. The CDR3 here is CASRRQGNEQFF. The CDR3 coding sequence is TGTGCCAGTAGGCGACAGGGCAATGAGCAGTTCTTC. The whole variable domain, filled in from reference TRBV19 and TRBJ2-1, reads DGGITQSPKYLFRKEGQNVTLSCEQNLNHDAMYWYRQDPGQGLRLIYYSQIVNDFQKGDIAEGYSVSREKKESFPLTVTSAQKNPTAFYLCASRRQGNEQFFGPGTRLTVL.

Ten or more counts support this clonotype. J is TRBJ1-5 and V is TRBV5-4; D remains ambiguous. The germline gives CDR1 SGHNT, CDR2 YYREEE (reference sequence). Trimming pared 2 bases from V and 0 bases from J, leaving 12 bases between. The CDR3 covers 16 residues. CDR3 DNA sequence: TGTGCCAGCAGCTTAGGCCCAGACCCTAGCAATCAGCCCCAGCATTTT. The encoded protein is CASSLGPDPSNQPQHF.